What follows is one TCR beta chain and its context. The V and J ends lost 6 bases and 1 base respectively, with 13 bases between them. The CDR3 consists of 15 residues. The germline V gene has CDR1 MNHEY and CDR2 SVGAGI. The entry originates in a study of blood T cell repertoires in COVID-19. Background on the study: Nucleic acid was either cDNA or gDNA, and it came from T cells, B-cell-depleted T cells, or PBMCs.

Generated by immunoSEQ multiplex PCR, the TCRdb table keeps only in-frame clones and is missing some. The sample shows under 200,000 clones, 65% to 85% of them seen only once. The chain employs TRBV6-5 and TRBJ1-3, with TRBD1 as a possible D gene (6 bases). The sample consisted of peripheral blood. This clonotype was sampled from a man in his 60s with active or convalescent COVID-19. The CDR3 is CASSADRKSGNTIYF. CDR3 sequence (DNA): TGTGCCAGCAGCGCCGACAGGAAATCTGGAAACACCATATATTTT.